This is a list of T cell receptor beta chains from one sample in a study of blood T cells in healthy people across ages. TCRdb reanalysed the 5' RACE reads using MiXCR and keeps one entry per CDR3 protein. The profile shows roughly 1,000,000 distinct CDR3 sequences, roughly 24% of them singletons. The same data also contributed to another study, on T cells of mothers and their children.

Sequenced sample: blood. The receptor source for this set is a girl aged 2-10 years in good health. Each CDR3 is given with its conserved first and last residue. The D gene is left open where the match is weak. Size values are once, few and many counts, or a class for expanded clones, and some rows have none.

j_call: TRBJ1-1
clone_size: -
d_call: -
v_call: TRBV3-1
cdr3_nt: TGTGCCAGCAGCCAAGCAAGAACTGAAGCTTTCTTT
cdr3_aa: CASSQARTEAFF

j_call: TRBJ1-5
clone_size: few
d_call: -
v_call: TRBV12-3/TRBV12-4
cdr3_nt: TGTGCCAGCAGTTTTACTACAGGTCAGAGCAATCAGCCCCAGCATTTT
cdr3_aa: CASSFTTGQSNQPQHF

j_call: TRBJ1-6
clone_size: few
d_call: TRBD1
v_call: TRBV7-8
cdr3_nt: TGTGCCAGCAGCTTAGACACAGGGGTGGGATCACCCCTCCACTTT
cdr3_aa: CASSLDTGVGSPLHF

j_call: TRBJ1-5
clone_size: -
d_call: -
v_call: TRBV28
cdr3_nt: TGTGCCAGCTCTGGCAGGGACCTTCGGCAGCCCCAGCATTTT
cdr3_aa: CASSGRDLRQPQHF

j_call: TRBJ2-5
clone_size: -
d_call: -
v_call: TRBV12-3/TRBV12-4
cdr3_nt: TGTGCCAGCAGTTTTCGTGAGACAAGGGAGACCCAGTACTTC
cdr3_aa: CASSFRETRETQYF

j_call: TRBJ2-2
clone_size: -
d_call: TRBD2
v_call: TRBV23-1
cdr3_nt: TGCGCCAGCGGAACCCAATTAGCGGGGACCCTATTATTTAACACCGGGGAGCTGTTTTTT
cdr3_aa: CASGTQLAGTLLFNTGELFF

j_call: TRBJ2-1
clone_size: -
d_call: -
v_call: TRBV14
cdr3_nt: TGTGCCAGCAGCCTTTCTTTTGGATTGGGGGAACTCAATGAGCAGTTCTTC
cdr3_aa: CASSLSFGLGELNEQFF

j_call: TRBJ2-1
clone_size: -
d_call: -
v_call: TRBV29-1
cdr3_nt: TGCAGTGCTAGAGAGAGTTCCCAAAAGCGGGAGCAGTTCTTC
cdr3_aa: CSARESSQKREQFF

j_call: TRBJ2-7
clone_size: -
d_call: -
v_call: TRBV7-9
cdr3_nt: TGTGCCAGCAGCTTGAGTACAATCTACGAGCAGTACTTC
cdr3_aa: CASSLSTIYEQYF

j_call: TRBJ2-2
clone_size: -
d_call: -
v_call: TRBV7-9
cdr3_nt: TGTGCCAGCAGCTCTGTCAACGGGGGCGGGGAGCTGTTTTTT
cdr3_aa: CASSSVNGGGELFF

j_call: TRBJ1-5
clone_size: -
d_call: -
v_call: TRBV29-1
cdr3_nt: TGCAGCGTGTTGGAGGGCAGCTATAGCAATCAGCCCCAGCATTTT
cdr3_aa: CSVLEGSYSNQPQHF

j_call: TRBJ1-1
clone_size: -
d_call: -
v_call: TRBV7-9
cdr3_nt: TGTGCCAGCAGCTTTGTTACAGGGTCAGAATTGAACACTGAAGCTTTCTTT
cdr3_aa: CASSFVTGSELNTEAFF

j_call: TRBJ2-7
clone_size: -
d_call: TRBD1
v_call: TRBV25-1
cdr3_nt: TGTGCCAGCTGTGAATATGGGACAGGGGACGAGCAGTACTTC
cdr3_aa: CASCEYGTGDEQYF

j_call: TRBJ1-2
clone_size: few
d_call: -
v_call: TRBV28
cdr3_nt: TGTGCCAGCAGTGAAGACACGAGGAGCTATGGCTACACCTTC
cdr3_aa: CASSEDTRSYGYTF

j_call: TRBJ2-3
clone_size: -
d_call: -
v_call: TRBV7-9
cdr3_nt: TGTGCCAGCAGCCCACACTCTAGCACAGATACGCAGTATTTT
cdr3_aa: CASSPHSSTDTQYF

j_call: TRBJ2-7
clone_size: -
d_call: -
v_call: TRBV7-9
cdr3_nt: TGTGCCAGCAGCCTGCCGAGGGGTGGGGACGAGCAGTACTTC
cdr3_aa: CASSLPRGGDEQYF

j_call: TRBJ2-3
clone_size: -
d_call: -
v_call: TRBV7-3
cdr3_nt: TGTGCCAGCAGCTTAACCCCCGGGAACGCGGATACGCAGTATTTT
cdr3_aa: CASSLTPGNADTQYF

j_call: TRBJ2-3
clone_size: -
d_call: TRBD1
v_call: TRBV12-3/TRBV12-4
cdr3_nt: TGTGCCAGCAGTTATAGGGGGCCAGATACGCAGTATTTT
cdr3_aa: CASSYRGPDTQYF

j_call: TRBJ2-7
clone_size: -
d_call: -
v_call: TRBV4-1
cdr3_nt: TGCGCCAGCAGCCAGGAATACGGGGAAGGGCTTATCGAGCAGTACTTC
cdr3_aa: CASSQEYGEGLIEQYF

j_call: TRBJ2-3
clone_size: -
d_call: TRBD2
v_call: TRBV7-2
cdr3_nt: TGTGCCAGCAGCCCGTGTATGTGTAGCGGGGGGGCGACAGATACGCAGTATTTT
cdr3_aa: CASSPCMCSGGATDTQYF

j_call: TRBJ2-7
clone_size: -
d_call: -
v_call: TRBV4-1
cdr3_nt: TGCGCCAGCAGCCAAGGGTCGGGCAAGAACGAGCAGTACTTC
cdr3_aa: CASSQGSGKNEQYF

j_call: TRBJ2-1
clone_size: -
d_call: -
v_call: TRBV7-9
cdr3_nt: TGTGCCAGCAGCTTAGCGGGCAGAACCTACAAAGAGCAGTTCTTC
cdr3_aa: CASSLAGRTYKEQFF

j_call: TRBJ1-4
clone_size: few
d_call: -
v_call: TRBV21-1
cdr3_nt: TGTGCCAGCAGCAAAAGTCCACAGGGGGCGAGAACTAATGAAAAACTGTTTTTT
cdr3_aa: CASSKSPQGARTNEKLFF

j_call: TRBJ1-2
clone_size: few
d_call: TRBD1
v_call: TRBV29-1
cdr3_nt: TGCAGCGTGGCCCCGAAAGTAGGAGCGGGACAGTCCTATGGCTACACCTTC
cdr3_aa: CSVAPKVGAGQSYGYTF

j_call: TRBJ1-4
clone_size: few
d_call: -
v_call: TRBV7-2
cdr3_nt: TGTGCCAGCAGCTTCGCGGGGGGGGAAAAACTGTTTTTT
cdr3_aa: CASSFAGGEKLFF

j_call: TRBJ2-7
clone_size: few
d_call: -
v_call: TRBV6-6
cdr3_nt: TGTGCCAGCAGTTACTCCGGACAGTACTACGAGCAGTACTTC
cdr3_aa: CASSYSGQYYEQYF

j_call: TRBJ1-2
clone_size: -
d_call: TRBD1
v_call: TRBV13
cdr3_nt: TGTGCCAGCAGCTCGCAGGGGGTGCCCTCCTATGGCTACACCTTC
cdr3_aa: CASSSQGVPSYGYTF